This entry lists 23 T cell receptor beta chains sequenced from one sample in a study of T cells in Graves' hyperthyroidism and ophthalmopathy (dated by TCRdb to between 2017 and 2020). The library came from multiplex PCR. Instrument on record: Illumina HiSeq 2000. TCR beta CDR3 regions were amplified from RNA transcripts. For the first round of RT-PCR on the TCR CDR3, the HTBI primer set was used together with the Qiagen OneStep RT-PCR kit. TCRdb reprocessed the public reads (quality trimming at Q25 with fastp, clone calling with MiXCR) and kept in-frame beta chains. Rows matching on CDR3 protein sequence are summarized as one entry with the most common DNA and genes. This sample comprises about 680,000 distinct CDR3 sequences, 30% to 40% of them detected only once. The ten most abundant clones make up roughly 30% of the sample. Source material: blood. These receptors were collected from a middle-aged woman with Graves' hyperthyroidism.

The gene calls are TRBV12-3 or TRBV12-4 and TRBJ2-2; D is possibly TRBD1 or TRBD2 (5 bases each). The CDR3 contains 16 residues. Trimming left V 7 bases short and J 7 bases short, with 22 bases between. CDR3 sequence: CASTAPRTRGVGELFF. DNA for the CDR3: TGTGCCAGCACAGCCCCCCGTACTAGAGGGGTCGGGGAGCTGTTTTTT.

The rearrangement uses TRBV28 and TRBJ1-4; D gene uncertain. Germline CDR1 is MDHEN and CDR2 is SYDVKM. The CDR3 sequence is 13 residues long. V shed 5 bases and J shed 0 bases, with 4 bases lying between them. The CDR3 spells CASSTPTNEKLFF. The CDR3 nucleotides are TGTGCCAGCAGTACCCCAACTAATGAAAAACTGTTTTTT.

Only a few counts were recorded for this clonotype. The chain joins TRBV7-2 to TRBJ1-1; possible D gene TRBD1, 5 bases. From germline, CDR1 is SGHTA and CDR2 FQGNSA. The length of the CDR3 is 16 residues. V was trimmed by 5 bases and J by 3 bases, leaving 19 bases between them. The CDR3: CASSPRGRERDTEAFF. The CDR3 region has the DNA TGTGCCAGCAGCCCCCGGGGCAGGGAACGGGACACTGAAGCTTTCTTT.

This clonotype was seen more than once but under ten times. The chain has TRBV4-3 and TRBJ1-5; D not resolved. Germline V gene sequence: CDR1 LGHNA, CDR2 YSLEER. There are 15 residues in the CDR3. Trimming took off 0 bases at V and 6 bases at J, with 12 bases between the two ends. The CDR3 spells CASSQDRGVGQPQHF. DNA of the CDR3: TGCGCCAGCAGCCAAGATCGTGGGGTGGGTCAGCCCCAGCATTTT.

On this clonotype itself: The germline gene is not matched at one end of the junction; a read error may be the cause. The chain joins TRBV10-2 to TRBJ1-1; TRBD1 agrees at 10 bases. Germline V gene sequence: CDR1 WSHSY, CDR2 SAAADI. The CDR3 sequence is 17 residues long. CDR3 nucleotide sequence: TGTGCCAGCAAGGGGGATTACCGGGACAGGGGTGGGACTGAAGCTTTCTTT. Translated, it gives CASKGDYRDRGGTEAFF.

This chain links TRBV7-2 with TRBJ1-1; D is ambiguous. Trimming removed 2 bases from V and 6 bases from J, with 10 bases in between. Germline lookup yields CDR1 SGHTA and CDR2 FQGNSA. CDR3 length: 13 residues. CDR3 in DNA: TGTGCCAGCAGCTTATCTTTGAGCTCTGAAGCTTTCTTT. It specifies CASSLSLSSEAFF.

J is TRBJ1-4 and V is TRBV16, with D possibly matching TRBD1 (5 bases). Looked up from germline, CDR1 is KGHSY and CDR2 is FQNENV. Between the trimmed V and J ends, which lost 1 base and 6 bases, there was a span of 9 bases. This CDR3 is 14 amino acids long. As DNA, the CDR3 is TGTGCCAGCAGCCAATGGAGGACACATGAAAAACTGTTTTTT. Protein product: CASSQWRTHEKLFF.

This clonotype has ten or more counts. V usage is TRBV5-6 and J usage is TRBJ1-3; the match to TRBD1 covers 7 bases. V dropped 4 bases and J dropped 7; count of bases not matched to a gene: 5. This CDR3 comprises 13 residues. CDR1 and CDR2 (germline): SGHDT, YYEEEE. The CDR3 nucleotides are TGTGCCAGCAGCCAGACAGGGAATAACACCATATATTTT. Protein sequence: CASSQTGNNTIYF.

The chain combines TRBV20-1 with TRBJ1-3; 8 nucleotides agree with TRBD1. Per germline, CDR1 DFQATT and CDR2 SNEGSKA (reference sequence). V gave up 3 bases and J gave up 0 bases; unmatched junction bases: 4. CDR3 length: 15 amino acids. The DNA for the CDR3 is TGCAGTGCTAGGACAGGGGCTAACTCTGGAAACACCATATATTTT. Protein sequence: CSARTGANSGNTIYF.

V gene TRBV7-9 combines with J gene TRBJ1-1; D perhaps matches TRBD1 (5 bases). CDR1 is SEHNR and CDR2 is FQNEAQ in the germline V gene (reference sequence). V shed 5 bases and J shed 7 bases, with 23 bases lying between them. This CDR3 has 16 amino acids. The CDR3, as DNA: TGTGCCAGCAGCCGCAATACTTGGGGGGGAACAGATGAAGCTTTCTTT. The encoded protein is CASSRNTWGGTDEAFF.

This clonotype has a handful of counts. V usage is TRBV20-1 and J usage is TRBJ2-2; no reliable D call. The V and J ends lost 3 bases and 2 bases respectively, with 4 bases between them. CDR3 length: 12 residues. The germline V gene has CDR1 DFQATT and CDR2 SNEGSKA (reference sequence). The CDR3 DNA is TGCAGTGCTAGTCATAACACCGGGGAGCTGTTTTTT. Protein sequence: CSASHNTGELFF.

This clonotype occurred once. One end of the junction does not line up with germline, which may come from a read error. The V call is TRBV2, the J call TRBJ2-7; 9 positions match TRBD1. The end of the DNA is better explained by TRBJ2-1, so the J call may be wrong. Per the germline V gene, CDR1 is SNHLY and CDR2 is FYNNEI. The CDR3 runs to 14 residues. The CDR3 region has the DNA TGTGCCAGCAAGGACAGGGGCTCCTACAATGGGCAGTTCTTC. Amino acid sequence: CASKDRGSYNGQFF.

At least ten counts were recorded for this clonotype. For the CDR3, the DNA is TGTGCCAGCAGTTCCTCCGGGCCCTATCCCCCCTATGGCTACACCTTC. Translating it yields CASSSSGPYPPYGYTF. The chain has TRBV6-5 and TRBJ1-2; no clear D. With 4 bases removed from V and 4 bases from J, the gap between germline ends came to 19 bases. This CDR3 comprises 16 residues. Germline loops: CDR1 MNHEY, CDR2 SVGAGI.

The chain employs TRBV27 and TRBJ1-2, with a weak D call TRBD1 (6 bases). This CDR3 is 15 amino acids long. The germline V gene encodes CDR1 MNHEY and CDR2 SMNVEV (reference sequence). The V end lost 7 bases, the J end lost 0 bases, and 15 bases lay between the germline ends. This CDR3 is CASNTHRDANYGYTF. Here the CDR3 DNA reads TGTGCCAGCAATACTCACAGGGACGCTAACTATGGCTACACCTTC.

J is TRBJ1-2 and V is TRBV20-1; 7 bases are shared with TRBD1. J lost 8 bases, V lost 3 bases, and 12 bases had no gene match. Germline V gene data show CDR1 as DFQATT and CDR2 as SNEGSKA (reference sequence). The CDR3 spans 14 residues. CDR3 in DNA: TGCAGTGCTAGCACATACAGGGGTACAGTCGGCTACACCTTC. This encodes CSASTYRGTVGYTF.

The chain is built from TRBV19 and TRBJ1-2; no clear D. V was cut by 9 bases and J by 4 bases, with 15 bases left in between. The CDR3 totals 13 residues. Germline V gene data show CDR1 as LNHDA and CDR2 as SQIVND (reference sequence). The CDR3 spells CASGGVVTYGYTF. DNA of the CDR3: TGTGCCAGCGGCGGGGTGGTCACCTATGGCTACACCTTC.

Here the CDR3 reads CASSLNSGTDTQYF. The CDR3, as DNA: TGTGCCAGCAGCTTAAACAGCGGGACAGATACGCAGTATTTT. The chain has TRBV7-2 and TRBJ2-3; tentatively, D is TRBD2 (6 bases). The CDR3 runs 14 residues. Germline V lookup: CDR1 SGHTA, CDR2 FQGNSA. V lost 2 bases and J 3 bases, leaving 9 bases between the germline ends.

The rearrangement links TRBV4-3 to TRBJ2-6, with a weak D call TRBD1 (6 bases). Trimming shortened V by 2 bases and J by 2 bases, and 10 bases separated the two germline ends. Per the germline V gene, CDR1 is LGHNA and CDR2 is YSLEER. This CDR3 comprises 16 residues. CDR3 in amino acids: CASSQITGPGANVLTF. The CDR3 coding sequence is TGCGCCAGCAGCCAAATCACAGGGCCTGGGGCCAACGTCCTGACTTTC.

The J gene is TRBJ1-2, the V gene TRBV7-9; D may be TRBD1 (5 bases). The germline CDR1 and CDR2 sequences are SEHNR and FQNEAQ (reference sequence). V was shortened by 0 bases and J by 0 bases, with 26 bases between the two germline ends. CDR3 length: 21 residues. The CDR3 is CASSLAAVDHRTLFSNYGYTF. In DNA, the CDR3 is TGTGCCAGCAGCTTAGCGGCGGTGGATCATCGGACACTTTTTTCTAACTATGGCTACACCTTC.

V and J are TRBV10-3 and TRBJ1-5; a weak D match, TRBD1 (6 bases). There are 14 residues in the CDR3. Germline loops: CDR1 ENHRY, CDR2 SYGVKD. The germline V and J ends were trimmed by 10 bases and 1 base, with 14 bases remaining between them. CDR3 DNA: TGTGCCAGCAGAGAGGACAGAAGCAATCAGCCCCAGCATTTT. Residues: CASREDRSNQPQHF.

The sample holds many counts of this clonotype. The chain carries TRBV7-9 and TRBJ1-1; a possible D gene is TRBD1 (5 bases). Per germline, CDR1 SEHNR and CDR2 FQNEAQ (reference sequence). The CDR3 extends over 14 amino acids. V lost 5 bases and J 4 bases, leaving 14 bases between the germline ends. This chain's CDR3 is CASSRTTTVTEAFF. The CDR3 bases are TGTGCCAGCAGCCGCACCACGACAGTCACTGAAGCTTTCTTT.

The chain carries TRBV7-9 and TRBJ1-2; TRBD1 is a possible D gene (5 bases). Trimming removed 5 bases from V and 4 bases from J, with 14 bases in between. The CDR3 extends over 14 amino acids. Germline values: CDR1 SEHNR, CDR2 FQNEAQ (reference sequence). As DNA, the CDR3 is TGTGCCAGCAGCCCCGGGGGTTTGTCCTATGGCTACACCTTC. Its translation: CASSPGGLSYGYTF.

As to this clonotype: A much larger clone sits a single nucleotide away, making a read error possible. The chain is built from TRBV10-2 and TRBJ2-2; D might be TRBD1 (6 bases). CDR1 and CDR2 (germline): WSHSY, SAAADI. The CDR3 contains 15 residues. V was shortened by 6 bases and J by 1 base, with 12 bases between the two germline ends. The chain's CDR3 is CASSQWTENTGELFF. CDR3 coding DNA: TGCGCCAGCAGCCAATGGACAGAGAACACCGGGGAGCTGTTTTTT.